This record looks at one T cell receptor (beta chain) sequence and its context. Antigen unknown. Prepared TCR beta cDNA libraries contained unique molecular identifiers. TCRdb re-analysed the PCR reads in MiXCR, keeping a single row per CDR3 protein. In the table there are hundreds of thousands of distinct CDR3 sequences, less than 40% of which are singletons. The entry originates in a study of post-analysis software for immune sequencing data. Background on the study: Patients with relapsing-remitting, secondary progressive and progressive-relapsing multiple sclerosis courses were all represented. Study-level points and caveats: The authors found that F measure strongly co-clustered same-batch samples. Relative to controls, patients with multiple sclerosis showed significantly lower normalized Chao1 diversity.

The sample taken for sequencing was blood. The TCR originated in a girl aged 2 to 9 with multiple sclerosis.

The CDR3 DNA is TGCAGTGCAGGGCTGGGTCCCAATCAGCCCCAGCATTTT. Its translation: CSAGLGPNQPQHF. The V gene is TRBV20-1, the J gene TRBJ1-5; D unresolved. Germline V lookup: CDR1 DFQATT, CDR2 SNEGSKA (reference sequence). This CDR3 comprises 13 residues. V was shortened by 6 bases and J by 3 bases, with 12 bases between the two germline ends.